These 32 T cell receptor beta chains came from one sample sequenced in a study of blood T cell repertoires in COVID-19. Only in-frame clones appear in the TCRdb table, and some are missing; sequencing was by immunoSEQ multiplex PCR. The sample has a few hundred thousand clones, almost 85% seen once. Input material: peripheral blood. Source of these receptors: a human donor in a cohort sampled during active COVID-19.

V gene TRBV27 combines with J gene TRBJ2-6; tentatively, D is TRBD1 (5 bases). CDR1 MNHEY and CDR2 SMNVEV come from the germline V gene (reference sequence). There are 16 residues in the CDR3. Trimming pared 4 bases from V and 4 bases from J, leaving 14 bases between. CDR3 amino acids: CASSYMGLVGANVLTF. The CDR3 DNA sequence: TGTGCCAGCAGTTATATGGGGCTCGTGGGGGCCAACGTCCTGACTTTC.

A few counts support this clone. The rearrangement joins TRBV12-3 or TRBV12-4 to TRBJ1-1; D perhaps matches TRBD1 (6 bases). The CDR3 is 13 amino acids. Trimming pared 7 bases from V and 2 bases from J, leaving 11 bases between. The CDR3, as DNA: TGTGCCAGCACCGTGACAGGAAACACTGAAGCTTTCTTT. Translation gives CASTVTGNTEAFF.

The chain recombines TRBV5-5 with TRBJ2-3, with TRBD2 matching 11 bases. Germline V CDR1 and CDR2: SGHKS, YYEKEE (reference sequence). J gave up 6 bases and V 3 bases, and 12 bases lay outside the gene matches. The CDR3 totals 17 residues. CDR3 amino acids: CASSSISGGAVRDTQYF. The CDR3 DNA reads as TGTGCCAGCAGCTCAATTAGCGGGGGGGCCGTTCGTGATACGCAGTATTTT.

V gene TRBV19 combines with J gene TRBJ2-2, with 9 bases aligning to TRBD1. This CDR3 region has 15 residues. The trim removed 4 bases at V and 6 bases at J, leaving 6 bases unmatched. Germline V CDR1 and CDR2: LNHDA, SQIVND (reference sequence). The CDR3 sequence is CASSTRQGDAGELFF. As DNA, the CDR3 is TGTGCCAGTAGTACACGACAGGGGGATGCCGGGGAGCTGTTTTTT.

This clone came up a few times. CDR3 DNA sequence: TGTGCCAGCAGCCCGGGGGAGGGATCGTACGAGCAGTACTTC. Translating gives CASSPGEGSYEQYF. The chain employs TRBV2 and TRBJ2-7; TRBD2 matches 7 bases. Losses at the gene ends were 6 bases for V and 4 bases for J; bases not matched to a gene: 9. CDR1 SNHLY and CDR2 FYNNEI come from the germline V gene. The CDR3 runs to 14 residues.

This sequence joins TRBV6-4 and TRBJ2-5, with 11 bases that match TRBD2. After removal of 3 bases from V and 4 bases from J, the junction contained 7 bases not matched to a gene. In germline, CDR1 is MRHNA, CDR2 SNTAGT. This CDR3 comprises 16 residues. CDR3 nucleotide sequence: TGTGCCAGCAGTGATAGACTAGCGGGGACGGGAGAGACCCAGTACTTC. Its protein product is CASSDRLAGTGETQYF.

The chain recombines TRBV25-1 with TRBJ2-1; D remains ambiguous. V was trimmed by 3 bases and J by 7 bases, leaving 10 bases between them. CDR1 and CDR2 (germline): MGHDK, SYGVNS. The CDR3 is 13 residues long. The CDR3 loop reads CASSDPYGNEQFF. The CDR3 nucleotides read TGTGCCAGCAGTGACCCATACGGGAATGAGCAGTTCTTC.

The rearrangement joins TRBV5-1 to TRBJ2-7; maybe TRBD1 (5 bases). Trimming stripped 0 bases from V and 4 bases from J, with 14 bases between. The CDR3 has 15 residues. CDR1 and CDR2 from the germline V gene are SGHRS and YFSETQ. The CDR3 DNA is TGCGCCAGCAGCTTGGAGGGGTCGCAGTGGTACGAGCAGTACTTC. The encoded protein is CASSLEGSQWYEQYF.

V is TRBV6-1 and J is TRBJ2-5; D remains ambiguous. The CDR3 consists of 14 residues. Trimming stripped 2 bases from V and 1 base from J, with 8 bases between. Germline assignment: CDR1 MNHNS and CDR2 SASEGT. In DNA, the CDR3 is TGTGCCAGCAGTGAACGCGGTGGCCAAGAGACCCAGTACTTC. This encodes CASSERGGQETQYF.

The table lists this clone with a few counts. This chain uses TRBV5-1 with TRBJ2-7; possibly TRBD2 for D (5 bases). This CDR3 spans 11 amino acids. The V gene's germline CDR1 is SGHRS and CDR2 YFSETQ. V lost 7 bases and J lost 2, with 7 bases in between. CDR3 sequence reads: CASGAAYEQYF. DNA of the CDR3: TGCGCCAGCGGAGCGGCCTACGAGCAGTACTTC.

This rearrangement joins TRBV11-2 to TRBJ2-2; D is ambiguous. Germline lookup yields CDR1 SGHAT and CDR2 FQNNGV. The length of the CDR3 is 13 residues. V was clipped by 3 bases and J by 6 bases, with 8 bases between them. CDR3 region: CASSFTPAGELFF. The CDR3 DNA reads TGTGCCAGCAGCTTCACTCCGGCCGGGGAGCTGTTTTTT.

This clone has more than one count but fewer than ten. V and J are TRBV7-8 and TRBJ2-7; TRBD1 matches at 9 bases. V shed 1 base, J shed 10 bases, and the junction held 23 bases outside the gene matches. CDR3 length equals 19 residues. From germline, CDR1 is SGHVS and CDR2 FQNEAQ. Here the CDR3 DNA reads TGTGCCAGCAGCTTAGGGGGTTGGTTAGTCGGACAGGGGACAGTTTTACAGTACTTC. Its protein product is CASSLGGWLVGQGTVLQYF.

The genes are TRBV11-2 and TRBJ2-5; tentatively, D is TRBD1 (5 bases). The CDR3 runs 12 residues. Deletions cut 8 bases from V and 6 bases from J, with 13 bases between. In germline, CDR1 is SGHAT, CDR2 FQNNGV. CDR3 sequence reads: CASDLGAKTQYF. The CDR3 region has the DNA TGTGCCAGCGACCTAGGGGCAAAGACCCAGTACTTC.

The chain carries TRBV25-1 and TRBJ2-5; D may be TRBD1 (6 bases). Trimming removed 4 bases from V and 3 bases from J, with 12 bases in between. CDR3 length: 14 residues. From germline, CDR1 is MGHDK and CDR2 SYGVNS. The CDR3 DNA reads as TGTGCCAGCAGTGGACGGACAGCTAAAGAGACCCAGTACTTC. Translation: CASSGRTAKETQYF.

V usage is TRBV4-1 and J usage is TRBJ1-4, with 8 positions matching TRBD1. CDR1 and CDR2 (germline): MGHRA, YSYEKL. This CDR3 contains 16 residues. The V segment lost 0 bases and the J segment 5 bases; nucleotides outside the gene matches: 5. The CDR3 protein is CASSQDPRTGNEKLFF. DNA of the CDR3: TGCGCCAGCAGCCAAGATCCCCGGACAGGGAATGAAAAACTGTTTTTT.

This rearrangement joins TRBV6-1 to TRBJ2-7, with TRBD1 matching 7 bases. Germline V gives CDR1 MNHNS, CDR2 SASEGT. CDR3 length: 14 residues. J lost 2 bases, V lost 3 bases, and 4 bases had no gene match. The CDR3: CASSEGGQAYEQYF. CDR3 in DNA: TGTGCCAGCAGTGAGGGCGGACAGGCCTACGAGCAGTACTTC.

This sequence joins TRBV4-1 and TRBJ1-1; D possibly corresponds to TRBD1 (5 bases). V was cut by 2 bases and J by 8 bases, with 6 bases left in between. The CDR3 has 11 residues. In germline, CDR1 is MGHRA, CDR2 YSYEKL. Written as DNA, the CDR3 is TGCGCCAGCAGCCAACAGGGAGAAGCTTTCTTT. Translation: CASSQQGEAFF.

The gene calls are TRBV10-3 and TRBJ2-1, with TRBD1 matching over 7 bases. Germline lookup yields CDR1 ENHRY and CDR2 SYGVKD. CDR3 length equals 13 residues. V shed 5 bases, J shed 4 bases, and the junction held 2 bases outside the gene matches. As DNA, the CDR3 is TGTGCCATCAGTACGACAGGGTACAATGAGCAGTTCTTC. This codes for CAISTTGYNEQFF.

J is TRBJ2-7 and V is TRBV30; 7 bases fit TRBD2. In germline, CDR1 is GTSNPN, CDR2 SVGIG (reference sequence). The CDR3 runs 12 residues. The trim removed 3 bases at V and 7 bases at J, leaving 6 bases unmatched. DNA for the CDR3: TGTGCCTGGAGACCCGGGGGGAGAGAGCAGTACTTC. As protein: CAWRPGGREQYF.

J is TRBJ2-7 and V is TRBV5-6, with TRBD2 as a possible D gene (6 bases). CDR3 length equals 14 residues. Trimming took off 4 bases at V and 10 bases at J, with 21 bases between the two ends. In germline, CDR1 is SGHDT, CDR2 YYEEEE. In nucleotides, the CDR3 is TGTGCCAGCAGCAGAGGGGACTCGCCAGTCTATCAGTACTTC. It specifies CASSRGDSPVYQYF.

The chain recombines TRBV14 with TRBJ2-5, with 8 bases identical to TRBD2. J gave up 4 bases and V 1 base, and 2 bases lay outside the gene matches. Germline lookup yields CDR1 SGHDN and CDR2 FVKESK. The CDR3 totals 14 residues. Here the CDR3 DNA reads TGTGCCAGCAGCCAAGTCCGGGGGGGAGAGACCCAGTACTTC. It codes for CASSQVRGGETQYF.

V gene TRBV19 combines with J gene TRBJ2-6, with no clear D. The V gene's germline CDR1 is LNHDA and CDR2 SQIVND (reference sequence). V lost 1 base, J lost 0 bases, and 4 bases lay in between. This CDR3 is built from 15 residues. CDR3 DNA: TGTGCCAGTAGTATAGCGGGCTCTGGGGCCAACGTCCTGACTTTC. It yields the protein CASSIAGSGANVLTF.

The chain carries TRBV3-1 (or the pseudogene TRBV3-2) and TRBJ1-3; unclear D gene. Trimming pared 1 base from V and 0 bases from J, leaving 10 bases between. This CDR3 contains 16 residues. Germline values: CDR1 LGHDT, CDR2 YNNKEL (reference sequence). CDR3 sequence: CASSQVNRISGNTIYF. The DNA for the CDR3 is TGTGCCAGCAGCCAAGTTAACAGAATCTCTGGAAACACCATATATTTT.

The chain combines TRBV9 with TRBJ2-5; no definite D call. CDR1 and CDR2 from the germline V gene are SGDLS and YYNGEE. This CDR3 is built from 14 residues. V lost 0 bases, J lost 0 bases, and 6 bases lay in between. CDR3 DNA: TGTGCCAGCAGCGTAGGGCCGTACCAAGAGACCCAGTACTTC. It codes for CASSVGPYQETQYF.

The chain uses TRBV27 and TRBJ1-2, with D hard to call. V gave up 3 bases and J gave up 4 bases, with 12 bases separating them. Germline V gene lookup returns CDR1 MNHEY and CDR2 SMNVEV (reference sequence). The CDR3 runs to 14 residues. CDR3: CASSLYRRGYGYTF. The CDR3 DNA reads TGTGCCAGCAGTTTGTACCGCCGGGGCTATGGCTACACCTTC.

This chain joins TRBV10-3 and TRBJ2-2; D is undetermined. This CDR3 is built from 14 residues. The V and J ends lost 7 bases and 2 bases respectively, with 11 bases between them. Germline V lookup: CDR1 ENHRY, CDR2 SYGVKD. As DNA, the CDR3 is TGTGCCATCAAGCCCCCCGGTAACACCGGGGAGCTGTTTTTT. It is translated as CAIKPPGNTGELFF.

The chain is built from TRBV6-2 or TRBV6-3 and TRBJ1-5; 10 bases are a match to TRBD1. Germline V gives CDR1 MNHEY, CDR2 SVGEGT. V was pared by 5 bases and J by 2 bases, with 9 bases of the junction left unmatched. CDR3 length equals 17 residues. The CDR3 sequence is CASSKPGQGIRNQPQHF. In DNA, the CDR3 is TGTGCCAGCAGTAAGCCGGGACAGGGGATTCGCAATCAGCCCCAGCATTTT.

This clone is a singleton in its sample. The V call is TRBV6-2 or TRBV6-3, the J call TRBJ2-2; weak D call: TRBD1 (5 bases). The CDR3 sequence is 16 residues long. Between the trimmed V and J ends, which lost 6 bases and 3 bases, there was a span of 17 bases. Germline V gene data show CDR1 as MNHEY and CDR2 as SVGEGT. The chain's CDR3 is CASSRSGKGDTGELFF. Here the CDR3 DNA reads TGTGCCAGCAGCCGTTCAGGAAAAGGGGACACCGGGGAGCTGTTTTTT.

The gene calls are TRBV30 and TRBJ1-6, with D possibly TRBD1 on 5 matching bases. In germline, CDR1 is GTSNPN, CDR2 SVGIG (reference sequence). Trimming cost V 2 bases and J 7 bases, with 9 bases left between them. The CDR3 spans 13 residues. CDR3 sequence reads: CAWSPQGNSPLHF. CDR3 coding DNA: TGTGCCTGGAGTCCCCAGGGCAATTCACCCCTCCACTTT. Full variable domain (outside the CDR3, taken from reference TRBV30 and TRBJ1-6): SQTIHQWPATLVQPVGSPLSLECTVEGTSNPNLYWYRQAAGRGLQLLFYSVGIGQISSEVPQNLSASRPQDRQFILSSKKLLLSDSGFYLCAWSPQGNSPLHFGNGTRLTVT.

On this clone: A clone one base away is much larger, so this may be a read error. The sample contains more than one DNA sequence encoding this CDR3. The rearrangement links TRBV7-2 to TRBJ2-7; D remains unclear. CDR3 length: 11 amino acids. The germline V gene encodes CDR1 SGHTA and CDR2 FQGNSA. V lost 5 bases and J 1 base, leaving 3 bases between the germline ends. The CDR3 protein is CASSLSYEQYF. Written as DNA, the CDR3 is TGTGCCAGCAGCCTATCCTACGAGCAGTACTTC.

The chain couples TRBV5-1 to TRBJ2-7, with 12 bases fitting TRBD2. The CDR3 has 14 residues. Germline CDR1 SGHRS, CDR2 YFSETQ. The V and J ends lost 5 bases and 5 bases, in that order; junction bases with no gene match: 5. The CDR3 sequence: CASSLAGGTDEQYF. The CDR3 nucleotides read TGCGCCAGCAGTCTAGCGGGGGGGACGGACGAGCAGTACTTC. Drawing the rest from reference TRBV5-1 and TRBJ2-7, the complete variable domain is KAGVTQTPRYLIKTRGQQVTLSCSPISGHRSVSWYQQTPGQGLQFLFEYFSETQRNKGNFPGRFSGRQFSNSRSEMNVSTLELGDSALYLCASSLAGGTDEQYFGPGTRLTVT.

The genes are TRBV5-6 and TRBJ1-5, with no clear D. Per germline, CDR1 SGHDT and CDR2 YYEEEE. V shed 2 bases and J shed 7 bases, with 10 bases lying between them. This CDR3 has 13 amino acids. CDR3 sequence (DNA): TGTGCCAGCAGCTTCCGGTTACGGCAGCCCCAGCATTTT. Its translation is CASSFRLRQPQHF.